This TCR beta chain was observed in a study of human T cells and chemical hapten exposure (dated by TCRdb to the early 2020s). Background for the entire study: The libraries were sequenced as a pool, and the TCR yield per sample differed mostly because of small variations in library volumes within the pool. Peripheral blood TCR repertoire changes were tracked in vivo in alopecia patients during primary and secondary sensitization to the hapten diphenylcyclopropenone (DPC). From each blood RNA sample, both TCR alpha and TCR beta chains were sequenced.

Many counts were recorded for this clonotype. The antigen it binds to is not known. The record has no base qualities; no much larger clone is one base away. Libraries were prepared through RACE. Instrument used: NextSeq 500. Library preparation attached unique molecular identifiers to individual cDNA molecules for quantitative, reproducible TCR counting. For the original study's pipeline: The median number of TCRs per sample was 90,000 to 100,000, ranging from 23,224 to 690,600. V, J and CDR3 annotation of the TCR reads was carried out using the Decombinator software suite. For the PS versus PT1 abundance plots, all samples were subsampled to the same number of TCRs (28,000). TCRs were defined as expanded if absent before sensitization and observed at least eight times at the 2-week time point. TCRdb ran its own pipeline on the public reads, namely fastp trimming at Q25 and MiXCR clone calling, and kept in-frame beta chains. Rows are unified per CDR3 protein, each entry keeping the most common DNA and genes. The V and J calls here are based on TCRdb, not the publication. In all, the sample holds 30,000 to 40,000 distinct CDR3 sequences, and approximately 5.5% of those were seen once. The ten largest clones capture around 13% of the sample.

The time point tag for this specimen amounts to: healthy volunteer bleed at 6 weeks. Total RNA was extracted from unfractionated whole blood that had been collected in Tempus Blood RNA tubes. As TCR sequencing controls, 4 or 5 healthy volunteers were used, with blood taken at day 0, 2 weeks and 6 weeks. Results and caveats for the whole study, not just this receptor: The number of TCRs above 1 in 1000 frequency did not change with DPC sensitization; there was no evidence of global repertoire structure alterations. Repeated subsampling changed both the strength of the expansion versus patch-test correlation and the threshold at which that correlation became significant.

The CDR3, from cysteine to phenylalanine, totals 13 residues. Only CDR3 DNA remains: 39 bases, in frame from the first base. Per the germline V gene, SGHRS is the CDR1 and YFSETQ is the CDR2. V lost 0 bases and J lost 11 bases; the stretch between them is 12 bases long. The rearranged chain carries TRBV5-1 and TRBJ2-4, and possibly TRBD2, on 6 matching bases. This clonotype was obtained from a human donor in good health. Some clones in this sample may be carry-over from other donors' samples. The sequenced material came from whole blood. The CDR3 region has the sequence CASSLEARLVQYF. The nucleotides are TGCGCCAGCAGCTTGGAGGCCAGACTAGTTCAGTACTTC.